This TCR beta chain was identified in a study of cytomegalovirus exposure and HLA in healthy donors. Study in general: Earlier results showed 90 million to 120 million unique TCR beta sequences derived from some 190 million T cells.

Germline values: CDR1 ENHRY, CDR2 SYGVKD. The CDR3 has 15 residues. J gave up 0 bases and V 6 bases, and 4 bases lay outside the gene matches. A multiplex PCR was run with 60 Vbeta primers and 13 Jbeta primers. This table comes from immunoSEQ multiplex PCR, and its TCRdb copy is limited to in-frame clones, with some not included. The sample records 150,000 to 200,000 clones, about 88% being singletons. About this clone: As yet, its antigen is unknown.

Study conclusions and caveats: Only CMV serostatus was available as immune exposure information. Association of 16,951 TCR beta sequences with HLA alleles was found at 0.05 false discovery rate in a later analysis.

Sequencing was carried out using PBMCs. This receptor was obtained from a woman between 18 and 29 years old in good health and CMV-seronegative. This chain links TRBV10-3 with TRBJ1-5; 8 bases match TRBD1. This CDR3 is CAISKTGDSNQPQHF. DNA for the CDR3: TGTGCCATCAGCAAGACAGGGGATAGCAATCAGCCCCAGCATTTT.